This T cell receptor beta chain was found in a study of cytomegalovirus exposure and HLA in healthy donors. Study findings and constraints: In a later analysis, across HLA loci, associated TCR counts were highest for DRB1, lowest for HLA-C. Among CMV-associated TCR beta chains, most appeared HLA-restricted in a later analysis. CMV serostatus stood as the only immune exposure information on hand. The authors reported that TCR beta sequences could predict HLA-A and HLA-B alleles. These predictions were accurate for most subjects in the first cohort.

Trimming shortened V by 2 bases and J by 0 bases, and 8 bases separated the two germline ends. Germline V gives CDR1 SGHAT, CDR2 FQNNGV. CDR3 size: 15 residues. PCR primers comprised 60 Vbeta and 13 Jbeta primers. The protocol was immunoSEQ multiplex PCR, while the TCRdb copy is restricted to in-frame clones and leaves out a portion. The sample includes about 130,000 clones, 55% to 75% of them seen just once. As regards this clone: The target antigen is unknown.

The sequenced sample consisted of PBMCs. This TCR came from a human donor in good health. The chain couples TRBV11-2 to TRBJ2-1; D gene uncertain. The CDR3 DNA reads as TGTGCCAGCAGCTTATCCTGGAGCTCCTACAATGAGCAGTTCTTC. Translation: CASSLSWSSYNEQFF.